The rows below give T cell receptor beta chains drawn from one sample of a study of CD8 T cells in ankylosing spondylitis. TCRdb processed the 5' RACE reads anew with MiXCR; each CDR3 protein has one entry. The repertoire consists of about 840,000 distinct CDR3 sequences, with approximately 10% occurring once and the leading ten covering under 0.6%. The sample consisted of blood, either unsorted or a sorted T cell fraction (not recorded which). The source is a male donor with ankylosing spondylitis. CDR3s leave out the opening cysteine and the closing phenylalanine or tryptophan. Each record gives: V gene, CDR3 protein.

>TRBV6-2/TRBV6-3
ASSSTDRREKLF
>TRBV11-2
ASSPSRGLVYSTNEKLF
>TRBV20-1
SASPGLMDGAGELF
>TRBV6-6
ASSLRDSREAF
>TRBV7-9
ASSPSPSGLSTGELF
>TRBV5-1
ASSLGQDYQPQH
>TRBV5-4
ASSRYRGGPYEQY
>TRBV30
AWQQGLNTEAF
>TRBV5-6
ASSLSRLAGWSSYNEQF
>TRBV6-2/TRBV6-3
ASSRRTSGGDGELF
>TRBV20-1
SARDRAPEAYEQY
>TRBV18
ASSPRLEDTQY
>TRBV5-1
ASSLGYTGMEF
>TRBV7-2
ASSLLGQAAYNEQF
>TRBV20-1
SAFTTGNTEAF
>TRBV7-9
ASSSYLDSETQY
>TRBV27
ASKRDSSYEQY
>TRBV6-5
ASSTGLAQY
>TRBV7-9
ASSNTRDTDTQY
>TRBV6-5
ASSYSPAATPYEQY
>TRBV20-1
SAGDSGAISYEQY
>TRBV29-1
SVEWSRGPLITEAF
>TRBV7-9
ASSLATSSEQY
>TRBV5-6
ASSLGGWDEQY
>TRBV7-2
ASSTGTSPLYNEQF
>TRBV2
ASSLISGGVSDTQY
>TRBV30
AWSVNTGNTQY
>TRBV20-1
SAISRGRGNTIY
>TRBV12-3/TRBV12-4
ASSFPGAETQY
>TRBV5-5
ASSLTLFTDTQY
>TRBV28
ASRTQRGSWGYT
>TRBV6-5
ASSYPDPGSNYGYT
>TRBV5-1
ASSSNPTVSPLH
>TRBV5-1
ASSLTSGLSYNEQF
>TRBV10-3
AISAKLNTEAF
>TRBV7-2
ASSFRGTYEQY
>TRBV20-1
SASLRRSHWGEAF
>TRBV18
ASSPDSSTDTQY
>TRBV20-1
SASPSGGFQETQY
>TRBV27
ASHPDRRNNEQF